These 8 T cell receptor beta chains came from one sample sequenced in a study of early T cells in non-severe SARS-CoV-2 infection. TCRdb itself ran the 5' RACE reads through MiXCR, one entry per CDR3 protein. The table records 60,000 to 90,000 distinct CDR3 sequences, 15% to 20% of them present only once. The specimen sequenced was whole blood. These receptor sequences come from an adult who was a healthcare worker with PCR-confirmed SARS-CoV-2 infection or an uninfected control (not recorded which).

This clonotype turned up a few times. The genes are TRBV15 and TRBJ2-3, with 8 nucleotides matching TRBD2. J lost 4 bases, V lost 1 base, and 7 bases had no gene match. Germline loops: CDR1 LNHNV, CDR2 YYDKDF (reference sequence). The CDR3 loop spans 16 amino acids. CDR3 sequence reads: CATSRVGSGTSDTQYF. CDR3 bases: TGTGCCACCAGCAGAGTAGGTAGCGGGACGTCAGATACGCAGTATTTT.

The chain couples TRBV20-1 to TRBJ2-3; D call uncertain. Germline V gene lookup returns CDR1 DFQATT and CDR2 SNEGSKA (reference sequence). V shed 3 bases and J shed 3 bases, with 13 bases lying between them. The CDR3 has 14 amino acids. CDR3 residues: CSARGTSETDTQYF. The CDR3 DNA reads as TGCAGTGCTAGGGGAACCTCGGAAACAGATACGCAGTATTTT.

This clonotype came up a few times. CDR3 sequence reads: CASSQPYRDGYTF. CDR3 DNA: TGTGCCAGCAGCCAGCCTTACAGGGATGGCTACACCTTC. This chain uses TRBV3-1 with TRBJ1-2; the D gene is possibly TRBD1 (6 bases). CDR3 size: 13 residues. The V end was cut by 3 bases, the J end by 6 bases, with 11 bases between. Germline V CDR1 and CDR2: LGHDT, YNNKEL (reference sequence).

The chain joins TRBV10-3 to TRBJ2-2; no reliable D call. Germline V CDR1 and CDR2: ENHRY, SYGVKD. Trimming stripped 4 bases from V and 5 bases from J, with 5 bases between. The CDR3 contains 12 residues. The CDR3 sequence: CAISVATGELFF. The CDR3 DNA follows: TGTGCCATCAGTGTCGCTACCGGGGAGCTGTTTTTT.

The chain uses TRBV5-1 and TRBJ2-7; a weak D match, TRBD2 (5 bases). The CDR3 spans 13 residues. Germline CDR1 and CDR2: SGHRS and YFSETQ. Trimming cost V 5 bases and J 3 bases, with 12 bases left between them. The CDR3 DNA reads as TGCGCCAGCAGGGGCGGGCAGAACTACGAGCAGTACTTC. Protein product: CASRGGQNYEQYF.

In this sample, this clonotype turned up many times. The CDR3 loop reads CASSLTESYGYTF. The CDR3 DNA sequence: TGTGCCAGCAGTTTGACGGAATCCTATGGCTACACCTTC. The genes are TRBV6-6 and TRBJ1-2; D remains ambiguous. This CDR3 has 13 residues. The V gene's germline CDR1 is MNHNY and CDR2 SVGAGI (reference sequence). V lost 4 bases, J lost 4 bases, and 10 bases lay in between.

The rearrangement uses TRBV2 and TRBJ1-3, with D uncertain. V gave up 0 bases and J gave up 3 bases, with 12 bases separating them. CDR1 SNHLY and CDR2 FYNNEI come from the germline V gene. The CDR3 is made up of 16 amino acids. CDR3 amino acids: CASSEAGDGGGNTIYF. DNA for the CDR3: TGTGCCAGCAGTGAAGCGGGAGATGGAGGTGGAAACACCATATATTTT.

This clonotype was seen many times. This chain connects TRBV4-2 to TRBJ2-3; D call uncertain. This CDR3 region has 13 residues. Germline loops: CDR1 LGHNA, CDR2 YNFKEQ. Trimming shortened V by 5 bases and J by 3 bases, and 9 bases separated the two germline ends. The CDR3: CASSTPETDTQYF. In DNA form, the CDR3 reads TGTGCCAGCAGCACCCCGGAAACAGATACGCAGTATTTT.